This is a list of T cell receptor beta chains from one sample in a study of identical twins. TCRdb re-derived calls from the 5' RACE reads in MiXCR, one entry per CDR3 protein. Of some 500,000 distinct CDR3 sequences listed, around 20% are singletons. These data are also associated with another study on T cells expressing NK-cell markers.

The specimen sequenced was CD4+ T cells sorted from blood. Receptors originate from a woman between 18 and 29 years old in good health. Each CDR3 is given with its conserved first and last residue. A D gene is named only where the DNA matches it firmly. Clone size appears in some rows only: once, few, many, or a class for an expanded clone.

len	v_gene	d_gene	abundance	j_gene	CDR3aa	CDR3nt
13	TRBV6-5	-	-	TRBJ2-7	CASSYPGLGEQYF	TGTGCCAGCAGTTACCCGGGACTTGGGGAGCAGTACTTC
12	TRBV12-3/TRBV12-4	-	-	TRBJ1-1	CASGGDNTEAFF	TGTGCCAGCGGGGGAGACAACACTGAAGCTTTCTTT
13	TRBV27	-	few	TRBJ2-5	CASSRKGPETQYF	TGTGCCAGCAGTAGGAAGGGACCAGAGACCCAGTACTTC
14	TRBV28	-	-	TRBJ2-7	CASSSTDFIYEQYF	TGTGCCAGCAGTTCCACGGACTTTATCTACGAGCAGTACTTC
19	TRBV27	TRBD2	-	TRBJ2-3	CASSLGLAGGSRSTDTQYF	TGTGCCAGCAGTTTAGGACTAGCGGGAGGGTCTCGGAGCACAGATACGCAGTATTTT
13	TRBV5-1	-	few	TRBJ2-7	CASSLGDNYEQYF	TGCGCCAGCAGCTTGGGGGACAACTACGAGCAGTACTTC
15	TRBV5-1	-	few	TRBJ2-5	CASSLMASSEETQYF	TGCGCCAGCAGCTTGATGGCTAGCAGTGAAGAGACCCAGTACTTC
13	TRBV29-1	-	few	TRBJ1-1	CSVVRVADTEAFF	TGCAGCGTTGTTAGGGTAGCTGACACTGAAGCTTTCTTT
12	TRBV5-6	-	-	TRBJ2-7	CASSFPVGEQYF	TGTGCCAGCAGCTTTCCCGTGGGGGAGCAGTACTTC
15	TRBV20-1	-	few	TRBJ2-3	CSARDPAQGTDTQYF	TGCAGTGCTAGAGACCCTGCACAGGGCACAGATACGCAGTATTTT
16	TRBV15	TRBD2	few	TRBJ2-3	CATSSERGGLADTQYF	TGTGCCACCAGCAGTGAGCGGGGGGGCCTGGCAGATACGCAGTATTTT
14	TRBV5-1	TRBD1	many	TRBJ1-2	CASSSYRGRDGYTF	TGCGCCAGCAGCTCATACAGGGGGCGAGATGGCTACACCTTC
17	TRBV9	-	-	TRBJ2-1	CASSNARGQVTYNEQFF	TGTGCCAGCAGCAATGCCCGGGGGCAGGTTACCTACAATGAGCAGTTCTTC
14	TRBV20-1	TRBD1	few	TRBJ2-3	CSARETGGRDTQYF	TGCAGTGCTAGGGAGACAGGGGGCAGAGATACGCAGTATTTT
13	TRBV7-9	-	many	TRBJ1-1	CASSPEGLTEAFF	TGTGCCAGCAGCCCCGAGGGTCTGACTGAAGCTTTCTTT
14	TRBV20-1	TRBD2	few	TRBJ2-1	CSARLGLVSNEQFF	TGCAGTGCACGCTTGGGACTAGTGAGCAATGAGCAGTTCTTC
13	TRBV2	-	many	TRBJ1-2	CASSGDTNYGYTF	TGTGCCAGCAGTGGGGATACTAACTATGGCTACACCTTC
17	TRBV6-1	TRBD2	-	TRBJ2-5	CASSLTGTSGSGETQYF	TGTGCCAGCAGTCTTACAGGGACTAGCGGGAGTGGAGAGACCCAGTACTTC
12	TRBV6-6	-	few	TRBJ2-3	CASSYSKDTQYF	TGTGCCAGCAGTTACTCGAAAGATACGCAGTATTTT
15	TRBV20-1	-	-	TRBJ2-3	CSAILADHSTDTQYF	TGCAGTGCTATATTAGCGGATCACAGCACAGATACGCAGTATTTT
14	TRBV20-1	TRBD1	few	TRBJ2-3	CSVGTGAFTDTQYF	TGCAGTGTCGGGACAGGGGCGTTCACAGATACGCAGTATTTT
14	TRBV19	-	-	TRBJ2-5	CASSTWTDQETQYF	TGTGCCAGTAGCACCTGGACAGACCAAGAGACCCAGTACTTC
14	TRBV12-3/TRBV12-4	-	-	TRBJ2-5	CASSLQGTEETQYF	TGTGCCAGCAGTTTACAGGGTACTGAAGAGACCCAGTACTTC
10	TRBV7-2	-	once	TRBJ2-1	CASGSGEQFF	TGTGCCAGCGGGAGTGGAGAGCAGTTCTTC
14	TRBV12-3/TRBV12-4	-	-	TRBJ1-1	CASSQWGGGTEAFF	TGTGCCAGCAGCCAATGGGGGGGAGGCACTGAAGCTTTCTTT
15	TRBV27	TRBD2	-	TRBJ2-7	CASSVGLAGSYEQYF	TGTGCCAGCAGTGTCGGACTAGCGGGAAGCTACGAGCAGTACTTC
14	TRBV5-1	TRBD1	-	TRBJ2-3	CASSPQGAWDTQYF	TGCGCCAGCAGCCCCCAGGGGGCTTGGGATACGCAGTATTTT
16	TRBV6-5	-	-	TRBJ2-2	CASSYGRGGGAGELFF	TGTGCCAGCAGTTACGGTCGGGGTGGGGGTGCCGGGGAGCTGTTTTTT
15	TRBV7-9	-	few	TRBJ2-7	CASSLAKEKSYEQYF	TGTGCCAGCAGCTTAGCGAAGGAGAAATCCTACGAGCAGTACTTC
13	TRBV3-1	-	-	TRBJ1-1	CASSQRGFTEAFF	TGTGCCAGCAGCCAAAGAGGGTTCACTGAAGCTTTCTTT
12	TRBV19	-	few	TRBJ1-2	CASSTNAYGYTF	TGTGCCAGTAGCACGAACGCTTATGGCTACACCTTC
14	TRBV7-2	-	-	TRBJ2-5	CASSLAPTAETQYF	TGTGCCAGCAGCTTAGCGCCCACCGCAGAGACCCAGTACTTC
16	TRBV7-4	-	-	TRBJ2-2	CASSLVAQRRGGELFF	TGTGCCAGCAGCTTAGTCGCTCAGCGGAGGGGCGGGGAGCTGTTTTTT
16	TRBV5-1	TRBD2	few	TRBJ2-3	CASSPGLAGEADTQYF	TGCGCCAGCAGCCCGGGACTAGCGGGGGAGGCCGATACGCAGTATTTT
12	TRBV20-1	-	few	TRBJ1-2	CSARLTNYGYTF	TGCAGTGCTAGACTAACAAACTATGGCTACACCTTC
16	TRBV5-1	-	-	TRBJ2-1	CASSLVGGSPANEQFF	TGCGCCAGCAGCTTGGTTGGGGGCAGTCCTGCCAATGAGCAGTTCTTC